This is a list of T cell receptor beta chains from one sample in a study of blood T cells in healthy people across ages. From the 5' RACE reads, TCRdb called clonotypes with MiXCR, one entry per CDR3 protein. Among about 640,000 distinct CDR3 sequences listed, approximately 50% were seen once. Sequences were obtained from blood. These receptors were collected from a man aged 55 to 70 in good health. Each CDR3 is given with its conserved first and last residue. Fields, in order: V gene, CDR3 length, J gene, CDR3 protein.

TRBV20-1	17	TRBJ2-6	CSARLSVGRSGANVLTF
TRBV10-3	14	TRBJ2-7	CAISPGGESYEQYF
TRBV18	15	TRBJ1-5	CASSSAGVGNQPQHF
TRBV18	13	TRBJ2-5	CASSPPTRETQYF
TRBV9	14	TRBJ2-3	CASSVLDWADTQYF
TRBV10-3	15	TRBJ2-7	CAISDFRDSSYEQYF
TRBV5-1	16	TRBJ2-5	CASSYTGAIGQETQYF
TRBV7-2	13	TRBJ2-3	CANSPSWTDTQYF
TRBV28	14	TRBJ2-4	CASSRTGFKNIQYF
TRBV2	13	TRBJ2-7	CASSLTGYYEQYF
TRBV15	18	TRBJ2-1	CATSPTPRAGSSYNEQFF
TRBV12-3/TRBV12-4	17	TRBJ1-5	CASSPDRGIRGNQPQHF
TRBV29-1	12	TRBJ2-3	CSVGPSQDTQYF
TRBV20-1	11	TRBJ2-5	CSASRASEQYF
TRBV20-1	15	TRBJ2-6	CSASEGVSGANVLTF
TRBV3-1	17	TRBJ2-4	CASSQAIPGTGKNIQYF
TRBV29-1	16	TRBJ1-4	CSVSRTAYATNEKLFF
TRBV12-3/TRBV12-4	13	TRBJ2-7	CASSPREGYEQYF
TRBV7-9	13	TRBJ2-5	CASSPSSPEGQYF
TRBV2	14	TRBJ1-6	CAIQGESYNSPLHF
TRBV7-8	16	TRBJ2-1	CASSLAGGRSYNEQFF
TRBV29-1	13	TRBJ1-1	CSVGTSLNTEAFF
TRBV9	13	TRBJ2-7	CASSVDGVYEQYF
TRBV6-4	15	TRBJ2-3	CASSDAGASTDTQYF
TRBV12-3/TRBV12-4	15	TRBJ2-3	CASSRAGASTDTQYF
TRBV28	14	TRBJ1-6	CASSPTGKNSPLHF
TRBV12-3/TRBV12-4	14	TRBJ2-3	CASSPQGAVDTQYF
TRBV10-3	13	TRBJ1-6	CAIKGRVESPLHF
TRBV27	14	TRBJ1-1	CASSLSTGATEAFF
TRBV12-3/TRBV12-4	15	TRBJ2-6	CASSLRATGANVLTF
TRBV30	12	TRBJ2-3	CAWSVPPDTQYF
TRBV15	12	TRBJ2-2	CATSTGAGELFF
TRBV20-1	16	TRBJ2-3	CSAPRGAGASTDTQYF
TRBV6-1	13	TRBJ2-5	CASRGQVRETQYF
TRBV18	15	TRBJ1-2	CASSPPGRSFGGYTF